This T cell receptor (beta chain) was identified during a study of identical twins. Overall study results and limits: Carriage of fewer insertions was seen in abundant cord blood beta clonotypes, whereas memory repertoires showed none.

cDNA carried unique molecular identifiers, and a universal primer site was added by template switching. TCRdb re-derived calls from the 5' RACE reads in MiXCR, one entry per CDR3 protein. The sample has about 730,000 distinct CDR3 sequences; 21% are singletons. Remarks on this clonotype: The antigen remains undetermined.

The donor group consisted entirely of healthy Caucasians. This CDR3 contains 19 residues. Germline V gene lookup returns CDR1 SGHAT and CDR2 FQNNGV. The ends lost 5 bases at V and 4 bases at J; junction bases unmatched: 18. These same data were also listed under a study on T cells expressing NK-cell markers. That paper states: Expanded NKG2C+ T cell clones had unclear HCMV specificity.

The sample comprised PBMCs. The TCR originated in a woman aged 18-29 years in good health. The chain uses TRBV11-2 and TRBJ2-1, with 9 bases matching TRBD2. The CDR3 DNA reads TGTGCCAGCAGCCGACGAGGTATTATAGCGGGAGTACCTTACAATGAGCAGTTCTTC. Its translation is CASSRRGIIAGVPYNEQFF.